Listed below are T cell receptor beta chains from one sample, sequenced in a study of T cells in Graves' hyperthyroidism and ophthalmopathy. TCRdb fed the multiplex PCR reads into MiXCR, producing one record per CDR3 protein. The sample carries approximately 590,000 distinct CDR3 sequences, roughly 46% recorded once. Sequenced sample: peripheral blood or thyroid tissue (not recorded which). Receptor source: a woman younger than 30 with Graves' hyperthyroidism. Each CDR3 is given with its conserved first and last residue. The order of the fields is V gene, J gene, CDR3 protein.

>TRBV25-1|TRBJ1-2
CASRPLGQGTNSYTF
>TRBV12-3/TRBV12-4|TRBJ2-5
CASSLLAGGPYETQYF
>TRBV7-2|TRBJ2-7
CASSQDRTSDSYEQYF
>TRBV20-1|TRBJ1-1
CSALTGGGPTEAFF
>TRBV25-1|TRBJ1-1
CANKGIPNTEAFF
>TRBV7-6|TRBJ2-2
CASSGTGELFF
>TRBV9|TRBJ1-3
CASSRQGLTGNTIYF
>TRBV2|TRBJ1-5
CASRGRGGHSNQPQHF
>TRBV29-1|TRBJ2-7
CSVTFVQRTGAYEQYF
>TRBV29-1|TRBJ2-5
CSVPIGGGGYQETQYF
>TRBV29-1|TRBJ1-1
CSVATSGQMNTEAFF
>TRBV10-3|TRBJ1-6
CAITNGTGGNSPLHF
>TRBV9|TRBJ1-2
CASSEDQGALGYTF
>TRBV25-1|TRBJ1-2
CASSEPEAGADYGYTF
>TRBV2|TRBJ1-5
CASRSGQGYNQPQHF
>TRBV24-1|TRBJ2-5
CAASDRYEGAGETQYF
>TRBV7-9|TRBJ1-3
CASSPSTGNTIYF
>TRBV29-1|TRBJ1-1
CSVVGSVEAFF
>TRBV29-1|TRBJ1-1
CSQSGHQNTEAFF
>TRBV7-8|TRBJ2-7
CASSRGRFYEQYF
>TRBV2|TRBJ2-5
CASNRQGEETQYF
>TRBV19|TRBJ1-1
CASENRDIGEAFF
>TRBV7-2|TRBJ1-1
CASSFFWNEAFF
>TRBV24-1|TRBJ1-4
CATSDSAGTGYEKLFF
>TRBV7-2|TRBJ1-3
CASSNRPGGNTIYF
>TRBV10-3|TRBJ1-1
CAISEAQRMNTEAFF
>TRBV7-9|TRBJ2-5
CASSLGGLDGTQYF
>TRBV25-1|TRBJ2-5
CASSPPRAGRETQYF
>TRBV14|TRBJ1-2
CASSQERNYYGYTF
>TRBV7-8|TRBJ2-7
CASSLISQGYEQYF
>TRBV7-3|TRBJ1-2
CASSSHRVGNYGYTF
>TRBV20-1|TRBJ1-1
CSATRDRTEAFF
>TRBV24-1|TRBJ2-5
CATSDPRAGGETQYF
>TRBV25-1|TRBJ1-2
CASSRQGADYRYTF
>TRBV10-3|TRBJ1-5
CAISPTNQPQHF
>TRBV7-2|TRBJ2-7
CASSVGLPPYEQYF
>TRBV19|TRBJ2-5
CASSIRSWGAETQYF
>TRBV15|TRBJ2-7
CATSRVRLQHSYEQYF
>TRBV12-3/TRBV12-4|TRBJ1-3
CASSYRDRGNTIYF
>TRBV12-3/TRBV12-4|TRBJ1-1
CASSQWTVGTEAFF
>TRBV24-1|TRBJ2-5
CATSDPTDQETQYF
>TRBV25-1|TRBJ2-7
CASSQPSRDRGREQYF
>TRBV7-6|TRBJ2-5
CASSLVRVETQYF
>TRBV7-2|TRBJ2-7
CASSRHRDRTYEQYF
>TRBV10-3|TRBJ1-2
CASSYVGTGYTF
>TRBV2|TRBJ2-7
CASTGGINEQYF
>TRBV24-1|TRBJ2-5
CATSDFASEETQYF
>TRBV9|TRBJ1-2
CASSVEGYGYTF
>TRBV10-3|TRBJ2-5
CASQTPGTLTVTQYF
>TRBV29-1|TRBJ1-2
CSVEGTGGYGYTF
>TRBV7-8|TRBJ1-3
CASSHSRDRASGNTIYF
>TRBV7-8|TRBJ2-5
CASSLDLAGVRETQYF
>TRBV2|TRBJ2-7
CASSEDAGKYF